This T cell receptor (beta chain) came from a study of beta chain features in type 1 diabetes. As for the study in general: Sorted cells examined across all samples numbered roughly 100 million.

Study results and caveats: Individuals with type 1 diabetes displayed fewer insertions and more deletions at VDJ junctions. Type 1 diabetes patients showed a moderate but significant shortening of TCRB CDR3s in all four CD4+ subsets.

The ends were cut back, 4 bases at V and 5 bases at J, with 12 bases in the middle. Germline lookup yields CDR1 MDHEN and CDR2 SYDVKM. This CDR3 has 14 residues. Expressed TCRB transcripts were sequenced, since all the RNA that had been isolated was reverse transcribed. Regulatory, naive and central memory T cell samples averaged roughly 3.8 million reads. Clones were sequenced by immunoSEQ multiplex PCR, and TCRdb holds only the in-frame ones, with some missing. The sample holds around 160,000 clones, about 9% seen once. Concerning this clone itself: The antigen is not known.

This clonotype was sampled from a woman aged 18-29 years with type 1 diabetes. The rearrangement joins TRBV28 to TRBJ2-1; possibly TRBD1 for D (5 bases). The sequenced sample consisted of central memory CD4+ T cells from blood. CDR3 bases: TGTGCCAGCAGTTCCTCCAGGGCGGACAATGAGCAGTTCTTC. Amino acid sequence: CASSSSRADNEQFF.